This T cell receptor beta chain came from a study of T cell responses to AZD1222 COVID-19 vaccine. Some clones are missing from TCRdb's copy, which holds only in-frame ones; the method was immunoSEQ multiplex PCR. The table lists roughly 130,000 clones, roughly 88% of them singletons, with roughly 20% in the top ten. Germline V gene lookup returns CDR1 LNHDA and CDR2 SQIVND (reference sequence). With 9 bases removed from V and 1 base from J, the gap between germline ends came to 11 bases. The CDR3 is 13 amino acids. Broader study findings: After the peak T cell response, and only then, were repertoires sampled. The span of vaccine-associated CD4 TCRs extended across spike, with dominance at 160-218 and 743-854. Clonal diversity was possibly underestimated, and the donors were mostly white British, with more females. Seropositive status at baseline applied to only a handful of AZD1222 recipients.

As for this clone: No antigen is known for it.

The J gene is TRBJ2-3, the V gene TRBV19; D tentatively reads TRBD1 or TRBD2 (5 bases each). This receptor was taken from an adult in good health. The sample here was peripheral blood, taken on day 0 of MenACWY control vaccination. As DNA, the CDR3 is TGTGCCAGCCAGGGACCGGGCACAGATACGCAGTATTTT. Translating it yields CASQGPGTDTQYF.